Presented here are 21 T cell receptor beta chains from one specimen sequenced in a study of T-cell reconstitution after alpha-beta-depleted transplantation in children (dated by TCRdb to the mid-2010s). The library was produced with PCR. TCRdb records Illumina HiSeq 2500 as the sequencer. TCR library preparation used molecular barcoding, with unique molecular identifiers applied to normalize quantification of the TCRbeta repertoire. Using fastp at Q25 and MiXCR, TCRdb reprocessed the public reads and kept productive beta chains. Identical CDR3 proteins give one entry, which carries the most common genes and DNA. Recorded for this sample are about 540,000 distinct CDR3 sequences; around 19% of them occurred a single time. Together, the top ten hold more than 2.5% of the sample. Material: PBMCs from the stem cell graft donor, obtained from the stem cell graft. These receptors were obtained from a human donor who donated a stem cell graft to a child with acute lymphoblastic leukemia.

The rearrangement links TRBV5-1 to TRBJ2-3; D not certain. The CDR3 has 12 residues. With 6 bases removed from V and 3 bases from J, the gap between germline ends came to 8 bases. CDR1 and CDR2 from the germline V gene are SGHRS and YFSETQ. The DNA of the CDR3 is TGCGCCAGCACCTCCAGGACAGATACGCAGTATTTT. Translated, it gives CASTSRTDTQYF.

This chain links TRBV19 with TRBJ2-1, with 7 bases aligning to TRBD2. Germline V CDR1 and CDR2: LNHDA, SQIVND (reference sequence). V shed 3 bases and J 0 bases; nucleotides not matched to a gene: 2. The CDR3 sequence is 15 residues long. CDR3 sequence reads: CASSMGGSSYNEQFF. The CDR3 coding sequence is TGTGCCAGTAGTATGGGCGGGAGCTCCTACAATGAGCAGTTCTTC.

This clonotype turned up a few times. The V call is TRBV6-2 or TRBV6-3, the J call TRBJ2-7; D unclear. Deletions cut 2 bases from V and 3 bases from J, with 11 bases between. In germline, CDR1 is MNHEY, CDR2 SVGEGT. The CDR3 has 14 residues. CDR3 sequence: CASSYGVQLYEQYF. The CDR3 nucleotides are TGTGCCAGCAGTTACGGGGTTCAACTCTACGAGCAGTACTTC.

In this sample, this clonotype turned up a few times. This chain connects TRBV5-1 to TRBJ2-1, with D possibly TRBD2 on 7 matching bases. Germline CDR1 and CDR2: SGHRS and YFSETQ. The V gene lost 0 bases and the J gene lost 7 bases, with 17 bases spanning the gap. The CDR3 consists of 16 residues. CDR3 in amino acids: CASSLEGGGPSNEQFF. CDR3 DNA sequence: TGCGCCAGCAGCTTGGAGGGGGGAGGGCCTTCGAATGAGCAGTTCTTC.

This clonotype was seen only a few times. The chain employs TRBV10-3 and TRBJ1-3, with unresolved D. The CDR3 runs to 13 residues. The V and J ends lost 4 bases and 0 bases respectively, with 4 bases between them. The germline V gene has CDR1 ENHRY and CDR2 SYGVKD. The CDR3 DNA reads TGTGCCATCAGTGCTGTCTCTGGAAACACCATATATTTT. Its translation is CAISAVSGNTIYF.

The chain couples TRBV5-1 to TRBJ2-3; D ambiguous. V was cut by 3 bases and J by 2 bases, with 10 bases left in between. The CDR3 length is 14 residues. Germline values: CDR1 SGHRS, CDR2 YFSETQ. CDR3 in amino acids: CASSSLRTTDTQYF. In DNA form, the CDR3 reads TGCGCCAGCAGCTCTCTCAGGACCACAGATACGCAGTATTTT. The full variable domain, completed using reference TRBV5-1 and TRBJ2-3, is KAGVTQTPRYLIKTRGQQVTLSCSPISGHRSVSWYQQTPGQGLQFLFEYFSETQRNKGNFPGRFSGRQFSNSRSEMNVSTLELGDSALYLCASSSLRTTDTQYFGPGTRLTVL.

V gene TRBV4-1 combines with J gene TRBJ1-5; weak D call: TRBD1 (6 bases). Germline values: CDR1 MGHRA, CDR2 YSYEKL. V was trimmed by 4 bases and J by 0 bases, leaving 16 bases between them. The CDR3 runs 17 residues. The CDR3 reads CASSPDAGTFSNQPQHF. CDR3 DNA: TGCGCCAGCAGCCCCGATGCCGGGACATTTAGCAATCAGCCCCAGCATTTT.

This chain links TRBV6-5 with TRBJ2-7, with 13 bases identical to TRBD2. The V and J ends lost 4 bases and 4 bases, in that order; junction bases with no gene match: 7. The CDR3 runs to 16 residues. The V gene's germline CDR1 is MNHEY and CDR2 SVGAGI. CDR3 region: CASSSGLAGEWYEQYF. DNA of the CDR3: TGTGCCAGCAGTTCCGGACTAGCGGGAGAATGGTACGAGCAGTACTTC.

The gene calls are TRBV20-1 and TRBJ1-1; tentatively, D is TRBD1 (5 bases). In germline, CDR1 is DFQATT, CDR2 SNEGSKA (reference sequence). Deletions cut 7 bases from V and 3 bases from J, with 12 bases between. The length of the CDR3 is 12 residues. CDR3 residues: CSGWRGDTEAFF. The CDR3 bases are TGCAGTGGTTGGCGGGGGGACACTGAAGCTTTCTTT.

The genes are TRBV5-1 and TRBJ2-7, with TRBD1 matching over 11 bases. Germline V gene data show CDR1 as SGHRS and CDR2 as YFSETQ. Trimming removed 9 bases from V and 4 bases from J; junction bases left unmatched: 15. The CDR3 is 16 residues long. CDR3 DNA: TGCGCCAAAGGACAGGGGGCATCCGTTTTTTGTTACGAGCAGTACTTC. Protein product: CAKGQGASVFCYEQYF.

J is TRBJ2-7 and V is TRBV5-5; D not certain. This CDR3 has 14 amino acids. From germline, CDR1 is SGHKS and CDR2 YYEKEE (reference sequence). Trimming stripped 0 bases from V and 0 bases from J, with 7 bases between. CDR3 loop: CASSLGLRSYEQYF. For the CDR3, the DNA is TGTGCCAGCAGCTTGGGGCTCCGCTCCTACGAGCAGTACTTC. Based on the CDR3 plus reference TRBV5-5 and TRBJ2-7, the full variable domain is DAGVTQSPTHLIKTRGQQVTLRCSPISGHKSVSWYQQVLGQGPQFIFQYYEKEERGRGNFPDRFSARQFPNYSSELNVNALLLGDSALYLCASSLGLRSYEQYFGPGTRLTVT.

The CDR3 is CASSSDVGYEQYF. CDR3 in DNA: TGTGCCAGCAGTTCGGATGTCGGCTACGAGCAGTACTTC. The chain combines TRBV12-3 or TRBV12-4 with TRBJ2-7; no clear D. This CDR3 comprises 13 residues. The V gene lost 4 bases and the J gene lost 3 bases, with 10 bases spanning the gap.

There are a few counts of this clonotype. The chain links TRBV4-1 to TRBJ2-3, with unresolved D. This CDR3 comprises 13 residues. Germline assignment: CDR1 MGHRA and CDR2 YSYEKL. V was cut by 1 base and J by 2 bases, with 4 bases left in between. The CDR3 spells CASSQVSTDTQYF. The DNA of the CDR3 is TGCGCCAGCAGCCAAGTGTCCACAGATACGCAGTATTTT.

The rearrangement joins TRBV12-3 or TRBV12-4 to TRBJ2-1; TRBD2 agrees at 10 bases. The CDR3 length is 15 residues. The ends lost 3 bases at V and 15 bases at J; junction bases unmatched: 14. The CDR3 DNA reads TGTGCCAGCAGTTTTTTCGGGGAACAAGCGGGAGGGGGGTTCTTC. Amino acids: CASSFFGEQAGGGFF.

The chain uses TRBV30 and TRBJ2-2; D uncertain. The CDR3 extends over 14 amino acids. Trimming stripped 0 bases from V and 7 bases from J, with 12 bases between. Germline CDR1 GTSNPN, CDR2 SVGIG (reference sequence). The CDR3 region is CAWSVRLGNGELFF. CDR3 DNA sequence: TGTGCCTGGAGTGTACGATTGGGGAACGGGGAGCTGTTTTTT.

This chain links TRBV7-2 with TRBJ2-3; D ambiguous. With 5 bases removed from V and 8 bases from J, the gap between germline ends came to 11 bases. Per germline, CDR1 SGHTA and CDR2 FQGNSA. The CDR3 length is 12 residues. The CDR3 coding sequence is TGTGCCAGCAGCACCTACTCCTTTACGCAGTATTTT. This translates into CASSTYSFTQYF. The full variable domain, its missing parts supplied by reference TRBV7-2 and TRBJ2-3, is GAGVSQSPSNKVTEKGKDVELRCDPISGHTALYWYRQSLGQGLEFLIYFQGNSAPDKSGLPSDRFSAERTGGSVSTLTIQRTQQEDSAVYLCASSTYSFTQYFGPGTRLTVL.

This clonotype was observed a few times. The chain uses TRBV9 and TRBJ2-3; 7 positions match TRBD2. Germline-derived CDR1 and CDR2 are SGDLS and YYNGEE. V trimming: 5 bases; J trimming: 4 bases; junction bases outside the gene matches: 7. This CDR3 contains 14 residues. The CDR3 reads CASSWGGTADTQYF. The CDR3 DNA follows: TGTGCCAGCAGTTGGGGGGGGACGGCAGATACGCAGTATTTT.

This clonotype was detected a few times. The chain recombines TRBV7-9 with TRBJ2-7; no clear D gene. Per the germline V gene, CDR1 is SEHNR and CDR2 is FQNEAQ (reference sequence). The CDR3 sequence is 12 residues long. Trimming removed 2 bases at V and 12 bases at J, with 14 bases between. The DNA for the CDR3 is TGTGCCAGCAGCTTAATCGCTCAAACGGGGTACTTC. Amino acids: CASSLIAQTGYF.

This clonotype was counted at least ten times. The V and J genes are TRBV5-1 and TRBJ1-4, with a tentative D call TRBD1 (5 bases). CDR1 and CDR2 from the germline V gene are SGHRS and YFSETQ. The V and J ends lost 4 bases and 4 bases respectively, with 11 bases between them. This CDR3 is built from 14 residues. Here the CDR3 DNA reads TGCGCCAGCAGCCCGGGACGGTATAATGAAAAACTGTTTTTT. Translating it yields CASSPGRYNEKLFF. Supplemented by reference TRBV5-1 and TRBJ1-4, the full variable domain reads KAGVTQTPRYLIKTRGQQVTLSCSPISGHRSVSWYQQTPGQGLQFLFEYFSETQRNKGNFPGRFSGRQFSNSRSEMNVSTLELGDSALYLCASSPGRYNEKLFFGSGTQLSVL.

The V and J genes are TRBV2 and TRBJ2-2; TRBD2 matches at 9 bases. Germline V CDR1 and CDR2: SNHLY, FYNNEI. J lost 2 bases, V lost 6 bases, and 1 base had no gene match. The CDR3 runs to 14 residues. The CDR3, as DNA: TGTGCCAGCAGGACTAGCGGTAACACCGGGGAGCTGTTTTTT. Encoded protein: CASRTSGNTGELFF.

The CDR3 region has the DNA TGTGCCAGCAGCACTTACGGGGCGTTGGGAGAGAGGCTGTTTTTT. Its protein is CASSTYGALGERLFF. The chain carries TRBV9 and TRBJ1-4; D possibly corresponds to TRBD1 (5 bases). The germline gives CDR1 SGDLS, CDR2 YYNGEE. Trimming pared 4 bases from V and 14 bases from J, leaving 24 bases between. This CDR3 has 15 residues. The full variable domain, with the rest looked up from reference TRBV9 and TRBJ1-4, is DSGVTQTPKHLITATGQRVTLRCSPRSGDLSVYWYQQSLDQGLQFLIQYYNGEERAKGNILERFSAQQFPDLHSELNLSSLELGDSALYFCASSTYGALGERLFFGSGTQLSVL.